Presented here are 11 T cell receptor beta chains from one specimen sequenced in a study of blood T cell repertoires in COVID-19 (dated by TCRdb to between 2020 and 2021). Receptor amplification or capture employed the immunoSEQ multiplex PCR assay. The clones in this table, taken by TCRdb from immuneACCESS, are in-frame only. Not every clone is retained; where verified, under half of the shortfall comes from an unresolved V gene, and the cause of the rest is unknown. The sample profile shows some 150,000 clones; approximately 87% of them were found once. Jointly, the top ten make up around 45% of the sample. Sample: peripheral blood. The receptor set was obtained from a human donor in a cohort sampled during active COVID-19.

The chain carries TRBV6-5 and TRBJ1-2; the match to TRBD1 covers 7 bases. The length of the CDR3 is 12 residues. Trimming cost V 5 bases and J 4 bases; bases outside gene matches: 1. CDR1 MNHEY and CDR2 SVGAGI come from the germline V gene. The CDR3 sequence: CASSRDSYGYTF. CDR3 nucleotides: TGTGCCAGCAGTAGGGACAGCTATGGCTACACCTTC.

V gene TRBV7-3 combines with J gene TRBJ2-3, with D possibly TRBD1 on 5 matching bases. Germline CDR1 is SGHTA and CDR2 is FQGTGA. Trimming took 3 bases from V and 5 from J, leaving 6 bases between them. The CDR3 is 12 residues long. The CDR3 protein is CASSFQGDTQYF. CDR3 nucleotide sequence: TGTGCCAGCAGCTTCCAGGGAGATACGCAGTATTTT.

The chain combines TRBV5-1 with TRBJ1-4; no firm D call. The CDR3 totals 16 residues. The germline gives CDR1 SGHRS, CDR2 YFSETQ. The V gene lost 0 bases and the J gene lost 0 bases, with 9 bases spanning the gap. CDR3 protein: CASSLGRGATNEKLFF. The CDR3 DNA follows: TGCGCCAGCAGCTTGGGTCGGGGTGCAACTAATGAAAAACTGTTTTTT.

The chain uses TRBV6-1 and TRBJ2-1; TRBD2 might be the D (6 bases). CDR1 is MNHNS, CDR2 SASEGT, per germline. Trimming took off 3 bases at V and 3 bases at J, with 12 bases between the two ends. The CDR3 spans 15 residues. CDR3 sequence (DNA): TGTGCCAGCAGTGAGACTAGGCCGGTCTACAATGAGCAGTTCTTC. This codes for CASSETRPVYNEQFF.

The rearrangement uses TRBV11-1 and TRBJ2-2, with 10 bases aligning to TRBD2. This CDR3 has 16 amino acids. Germline V CDR1 and CDR2: SGHAT, FQDESV (reference sequence). V shed 5 bases, J shed 1 base, and the junction held 4 bases outside the gene matches. For the CDR3, the DNA is TGTGCCAGCAGCAGGACTAGCGGCCAGAACACCGGGGAGCTGTTTTTT. Its translation is CASSRTSGQNTGELFF.

This chain connects TRBV7-3 to TRBJ2-1, with 7 bases aligning to TRBD1. The V gene end was trimmed by 3 bases and the J gene end by 6 bases; junction bases not matched to a gene: 2. The CDR3 totals 13 residues. Germline values: CDR1 SGHTA, CDR2 FQGTGA. The CDR3: CASSFHRGNEQFF. The CDR3 DNA is TGTGCCAGCAGCTTCCACAGGGGCAATGAGCAGTTCTTC. The whole variable domain, remainder taken from reference TRBV7-3 and TRBJ2-1, is GAGVSQTPSNKVTEKGKYVELRCDPISGHTALYWYRQSLGQGPEFLIYFQGTGAADDSGLPNDRFFAVRPEGSVSTLKIQRTERGDSAVYLCASSFHRGNEQFFGPGTRLTVL.

J is TRBJ2-1 and V is TRBV19; 11 nucleotides agree with TRBD2. V lost 3 bases to trimming and J lost 0 bases; unmatched junction nucleotides: 10. This CDR3 region has 19 residues. The V gene's germline CDR1 is LNHDA and CDR2 SQIVND (reference sequence). In DNA, the CDR3 is TGTGCCAGTAGTATGAAAAGTAGCGGGAGGGGAAGCTCCTACAATGAGCAGTTCTTC. As protein: CASSMKSSGRGSSYNEQFF.

The genes are TRBV7-3 and TRBJ2-1, with 9 bases lining up with TRBD1. Germline loops: CDR1 SGHTA, CDR2 FQGTGA. Trimming took 5 bases from V and 9 from J; bases not matched to a gene: 8. The CDR3 has 14 residues. Here the CDR3 reads CASSTRTGVGEQFF. Written as DNA, the CDR3 is TGTGCCAGCAGCACCCGGACAGGGGTCGGTGAGCAGTTCTTC.

The chain links TRBV11-3 to TRBJ1-2; no definite D call. The CDR3 covers 16 residues. Germline CDR1 is SGHNT and CDR2 is YENEEA. The V and J ends lost 5 bases and 5 bases respectively, with 21 bases between them. The CDR3 sequence: CASSPSPGVTDYGYTF. Here the CDR3 DNA reads TGTGCCAGCAGCCCCTCCCCCGGGGTGACGGATTATGGCTACACCTTC.

In its sample, this clone was seen a few times. This sample includes further DNA sequences coding for the same CDR3. The chain is built from TRBV4-1 and TRBJ2-5; 8 bases line up with TRBD2. Germline values: CDR1 MGHRA, CDR2 YSYEKL. The CDR3 is made up of 15 amino acids. The J segment lost 1 base and the V segment lost 0 bases, leaving 1 base of the junction unmatched. CDR3 protein: CASSQDGGGQETQYF. The CDR3 DNA follows: TGCGCCAGCAGCCAAGACGGGGGGGGCCAAGAGACCCAGTACTTC.

This clone has just one count. The chain carries TRBV4-2 and TRBJ1-3; TRBD1 aligns across 7 bases. The CDR3 is 19 residues long. V gave up 0 bases and J gave up 0 bases; unmatched junction bases: 11. Germline V lookup: CDR1 LGHNA, CDR2 YNFKEQ. DNA of the CDR3: TGTGCCAGCAGCCAAGATCCAGGGGGGACAGCTCTCTCTGGAAACACCATATATTTT. Translation: CASSQDPGGTALSGNTIYF.